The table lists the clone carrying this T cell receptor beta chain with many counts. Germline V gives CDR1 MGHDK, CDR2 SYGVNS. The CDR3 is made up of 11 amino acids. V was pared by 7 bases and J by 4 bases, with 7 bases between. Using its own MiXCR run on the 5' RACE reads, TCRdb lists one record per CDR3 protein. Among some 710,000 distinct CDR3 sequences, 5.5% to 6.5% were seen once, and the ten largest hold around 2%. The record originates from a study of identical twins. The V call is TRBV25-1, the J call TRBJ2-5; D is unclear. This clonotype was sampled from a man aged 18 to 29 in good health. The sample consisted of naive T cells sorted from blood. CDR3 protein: CASKLVETQYF. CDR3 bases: TGTGCCAGCAAACTGGTAGAGACCCAGTACTTC.